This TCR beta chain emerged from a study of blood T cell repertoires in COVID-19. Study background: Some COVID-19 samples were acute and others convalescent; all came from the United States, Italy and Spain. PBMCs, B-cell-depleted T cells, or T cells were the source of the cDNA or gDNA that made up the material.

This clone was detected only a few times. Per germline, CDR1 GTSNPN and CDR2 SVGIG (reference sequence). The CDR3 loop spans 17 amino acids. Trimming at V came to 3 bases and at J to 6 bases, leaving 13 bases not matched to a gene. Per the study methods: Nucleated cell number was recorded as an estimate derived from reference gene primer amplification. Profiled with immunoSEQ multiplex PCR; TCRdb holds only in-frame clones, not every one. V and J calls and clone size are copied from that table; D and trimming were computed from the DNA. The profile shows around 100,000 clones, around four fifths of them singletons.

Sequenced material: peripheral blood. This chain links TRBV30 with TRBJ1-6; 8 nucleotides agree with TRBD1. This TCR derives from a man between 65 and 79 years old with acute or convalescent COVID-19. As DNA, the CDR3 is TGTGCCTGGAGCATGAGTCGGACAGGGATTTTTAATTCACCCCTCCACTTT. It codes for CAWSMSRTGIFNSPLHF.